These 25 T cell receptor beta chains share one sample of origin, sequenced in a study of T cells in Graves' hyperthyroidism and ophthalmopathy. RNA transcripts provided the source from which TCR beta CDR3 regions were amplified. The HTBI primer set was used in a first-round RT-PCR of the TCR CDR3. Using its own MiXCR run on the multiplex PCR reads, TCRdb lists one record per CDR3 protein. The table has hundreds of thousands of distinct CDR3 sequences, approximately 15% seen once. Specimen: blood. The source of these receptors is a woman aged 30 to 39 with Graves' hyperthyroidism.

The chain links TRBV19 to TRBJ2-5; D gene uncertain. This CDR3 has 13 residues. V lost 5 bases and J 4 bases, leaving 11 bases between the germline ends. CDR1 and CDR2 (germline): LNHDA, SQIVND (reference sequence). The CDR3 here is CASSGPGGETQYF. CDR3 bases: TGTGCCAGTAGTGGCCCAGGTGGAGAGACCCAGTACTTC.

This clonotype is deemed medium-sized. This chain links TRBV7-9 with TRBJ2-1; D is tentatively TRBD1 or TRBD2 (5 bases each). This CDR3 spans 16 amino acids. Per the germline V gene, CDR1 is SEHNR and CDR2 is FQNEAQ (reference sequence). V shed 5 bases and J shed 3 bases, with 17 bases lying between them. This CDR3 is CASSGWDGGYYNEQFF. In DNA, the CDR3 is TGTGCCAGCAGCGGATGGGACGGCGGGTACTACAATGAGCAGTTCTTC. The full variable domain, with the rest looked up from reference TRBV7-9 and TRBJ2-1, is DTGVSQNPRHKITKRGQNVTFRCDPISEHNRLYWYRQTLGQGPEFLTYFQNEAQLEKSRLLSDRFSAERPKGSFSTLEIQRTEQGDSAMYLCASSGWDGGYYNEQFFGPGTRLTVL.

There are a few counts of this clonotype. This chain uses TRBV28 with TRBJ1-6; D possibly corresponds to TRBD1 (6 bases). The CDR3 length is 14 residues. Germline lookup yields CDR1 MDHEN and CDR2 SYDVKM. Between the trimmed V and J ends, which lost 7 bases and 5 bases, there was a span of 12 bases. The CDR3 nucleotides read TGTGCCAGCAAAACAGGGATGAATAATTCACCCCTCCACTTT. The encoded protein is CASKTGMNNSPLHF.

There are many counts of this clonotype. The CDR3 region is CASSYIYTEAFF. Here the CDR3 DNA reads TGTGCCAGCAGCTATATATACACTGAAGCTTTCTTT. The chain is built from TRBV2 and TRBJ1-1; the D is unclear. The germline V and J ends were trimmed by 6 bases and 3 bases, with 8 bases remaining between them. Germline assignment: CDR1 SNHLY and CDR2 FYNNEI. The CDR3 spans 12 residues.

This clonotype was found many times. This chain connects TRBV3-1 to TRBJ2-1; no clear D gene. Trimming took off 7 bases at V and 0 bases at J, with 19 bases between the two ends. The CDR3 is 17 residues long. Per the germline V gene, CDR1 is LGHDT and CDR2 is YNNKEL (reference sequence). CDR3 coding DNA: TGTGCCAGCAACCCCGGCTTGCGCACAAGCTCCTACAATGAGCAGTTCTTC. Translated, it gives CASNPGLRTSSYNEQFF.

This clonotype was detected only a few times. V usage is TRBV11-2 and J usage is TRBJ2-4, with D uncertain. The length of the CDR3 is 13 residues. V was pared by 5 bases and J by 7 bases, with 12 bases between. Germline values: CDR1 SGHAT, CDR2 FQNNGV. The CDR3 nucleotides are TGTGCCAGCAGCCCAGGTAGAAAGAACATTCAGTACTTC. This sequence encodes CASSPGRKNIQYF.

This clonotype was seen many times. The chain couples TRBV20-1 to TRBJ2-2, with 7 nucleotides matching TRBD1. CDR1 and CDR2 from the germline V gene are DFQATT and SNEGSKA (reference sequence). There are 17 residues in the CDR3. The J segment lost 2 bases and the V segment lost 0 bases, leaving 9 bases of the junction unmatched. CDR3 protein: CSARDRQGGKNTGELFF. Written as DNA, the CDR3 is TGCAGTGCTAGAGATAGACAGGGTGGTAAAAACACCGGGGAGCTGTTTTTT.

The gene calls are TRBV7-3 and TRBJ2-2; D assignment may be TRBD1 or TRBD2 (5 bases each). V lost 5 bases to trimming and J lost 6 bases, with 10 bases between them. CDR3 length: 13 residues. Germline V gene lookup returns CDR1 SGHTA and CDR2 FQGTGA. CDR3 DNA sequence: TGTGCCAGCAGCCCCGGGACGGCCGGGGAGCTGTTTTTT. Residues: CASSPGTAGELFF.

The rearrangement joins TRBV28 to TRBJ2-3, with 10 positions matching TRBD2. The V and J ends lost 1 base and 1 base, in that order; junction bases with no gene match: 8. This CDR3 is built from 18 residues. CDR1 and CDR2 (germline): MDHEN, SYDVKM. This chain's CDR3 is CASSLSTSGWARTDTQYF. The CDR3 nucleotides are TGTGCCAGCAGTTTATCGACTAGCGGGTGGGCACGCACAGATACGCAGTATTTT.

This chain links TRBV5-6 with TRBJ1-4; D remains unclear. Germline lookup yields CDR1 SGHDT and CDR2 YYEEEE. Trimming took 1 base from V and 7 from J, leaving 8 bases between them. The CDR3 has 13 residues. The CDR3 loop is CASSLKRSEKLFF. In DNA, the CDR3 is TGTGCCAGCAGCTTGAAACGAAGTGAAAAACTGTTTTTT.

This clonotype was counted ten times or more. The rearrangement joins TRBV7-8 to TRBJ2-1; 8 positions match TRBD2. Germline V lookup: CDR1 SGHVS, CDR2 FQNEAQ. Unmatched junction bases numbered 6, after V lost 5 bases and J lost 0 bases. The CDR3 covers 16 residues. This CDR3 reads CASSPMGTSSYNEQFF. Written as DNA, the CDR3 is TGTGCCAGCAGCCCTATGGGGACTAGCTCCTACAATGAGCAGTTCTTC.

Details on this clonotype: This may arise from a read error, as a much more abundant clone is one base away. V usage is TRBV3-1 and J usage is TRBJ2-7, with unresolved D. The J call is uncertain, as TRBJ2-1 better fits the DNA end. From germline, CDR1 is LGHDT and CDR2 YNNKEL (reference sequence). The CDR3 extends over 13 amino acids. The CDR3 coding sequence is TGTGCCAGCAGCCAATTTGCGACCTACGAGCAGTTCTTC. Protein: CASSQFATYEQFF.

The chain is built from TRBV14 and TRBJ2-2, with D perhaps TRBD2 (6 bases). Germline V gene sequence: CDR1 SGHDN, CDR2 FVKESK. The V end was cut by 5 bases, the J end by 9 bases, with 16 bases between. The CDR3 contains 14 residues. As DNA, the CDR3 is TGTGCCAGCAGCGGTCGGGAGACTGTCCGGGAGCTGTTTTTT. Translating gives CASSGRETVRELFF.

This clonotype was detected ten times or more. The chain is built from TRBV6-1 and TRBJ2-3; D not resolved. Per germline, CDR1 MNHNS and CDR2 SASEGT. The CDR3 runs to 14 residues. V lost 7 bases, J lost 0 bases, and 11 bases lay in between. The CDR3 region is CASNSILSTDTQYF. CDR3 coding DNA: TGTGCCAGCAATAGCATACTAAGCACAGATACGCAGTATTTT.

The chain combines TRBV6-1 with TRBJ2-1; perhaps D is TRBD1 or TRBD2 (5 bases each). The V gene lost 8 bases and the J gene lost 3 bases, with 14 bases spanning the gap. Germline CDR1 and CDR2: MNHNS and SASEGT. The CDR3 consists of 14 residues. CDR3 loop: CASGPRDVYNEQFF. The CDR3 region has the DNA TGTGCCAGCGGACCGAGGGACGTCTACAATGAGCAGTTCTTC.

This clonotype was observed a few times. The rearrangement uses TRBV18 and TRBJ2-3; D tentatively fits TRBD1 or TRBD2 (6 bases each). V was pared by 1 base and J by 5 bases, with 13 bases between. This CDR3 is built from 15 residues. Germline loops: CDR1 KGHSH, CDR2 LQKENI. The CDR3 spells CASSPQGGGGDTQYF. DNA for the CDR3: TGTGCCAGCTCACCACAGGGAGGAGGGGGAGATACGCAGTATTTT.

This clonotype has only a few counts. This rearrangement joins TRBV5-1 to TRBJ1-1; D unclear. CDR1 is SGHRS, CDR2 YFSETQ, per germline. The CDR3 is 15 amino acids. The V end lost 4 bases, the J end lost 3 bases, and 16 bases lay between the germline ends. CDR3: CASSPRRAQDTEAFF. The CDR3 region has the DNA TGCGCCAGCAGCCCAAGGAGGGCCCAGGACACTGAAGCTTTCTTT.

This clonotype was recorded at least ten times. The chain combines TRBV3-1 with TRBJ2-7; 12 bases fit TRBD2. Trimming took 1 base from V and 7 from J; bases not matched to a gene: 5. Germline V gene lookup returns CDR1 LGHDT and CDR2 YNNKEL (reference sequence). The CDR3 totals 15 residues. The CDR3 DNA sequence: TGTGCCAGCAGCCAAGGAACCGGGACTAGCGGGGAGCAGTACTTC. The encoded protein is CASSQGTGTSGEQYF.

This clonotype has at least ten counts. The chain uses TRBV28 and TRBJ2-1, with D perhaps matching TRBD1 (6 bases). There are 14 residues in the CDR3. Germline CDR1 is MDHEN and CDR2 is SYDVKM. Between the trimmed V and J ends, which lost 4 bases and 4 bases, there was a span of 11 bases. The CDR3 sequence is CASSYRAPYNEQFF. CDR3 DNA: TGTGCCAGCAGTTACAGGGCGCCATACAATGAGCAGTTCTTC.

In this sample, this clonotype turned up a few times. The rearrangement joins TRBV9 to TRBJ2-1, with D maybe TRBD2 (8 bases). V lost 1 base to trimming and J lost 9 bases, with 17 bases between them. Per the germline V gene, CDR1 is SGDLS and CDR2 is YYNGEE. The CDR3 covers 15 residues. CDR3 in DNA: TGTGCCAGCAGCGTAACAGGGGCCAGCGGGAGTGAGCAGTTCTTC. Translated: CASSVTGASGSEQFF.

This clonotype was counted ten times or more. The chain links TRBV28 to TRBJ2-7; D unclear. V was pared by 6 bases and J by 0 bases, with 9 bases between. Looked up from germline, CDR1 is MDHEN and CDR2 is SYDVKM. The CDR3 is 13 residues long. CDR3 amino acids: CASSLYDSYEQYF. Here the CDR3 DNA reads TGTGCCAGCAGCCTATACGACTCCTACGAGCAGTACTTC.

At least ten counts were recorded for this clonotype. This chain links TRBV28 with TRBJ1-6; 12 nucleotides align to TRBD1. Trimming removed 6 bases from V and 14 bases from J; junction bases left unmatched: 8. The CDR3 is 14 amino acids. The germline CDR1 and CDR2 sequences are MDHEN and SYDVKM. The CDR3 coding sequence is TGTGCCAGCAGCCCCGGGACAGGGGGCAGGACCCTCCACTTT. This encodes CASSPGTGGRTLHF. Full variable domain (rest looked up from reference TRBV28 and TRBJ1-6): DVKVTQSSRYLVKRTGEKVFLECVQDMDHENMFWYRQDPGLGLRLIYFSYDVKMKEKGDIPEGYSVSREKKERFSLILESASTNQTSMYLCASSPGTGGRTLHFGNGTRLTVT.

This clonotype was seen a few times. In DNA form, the CDR3 reads TGTGCCACCATCAGGGGGGATCGGAATGAGCAGTTCTTC. Translation gives CATIRGDRNEQFF. The V and J genes are TRBV7-9 and TRBJ2-1, with a possible D match to TRBD1 (7 bases). Germline CDR1 is SEHNR and CDR2 is FQNEAQ (reference sequence). The germline V and J ends were trimmed by 10 bases and 7 bases, with 17 bases remaining between them. The CDR3 has 13 amino acids.

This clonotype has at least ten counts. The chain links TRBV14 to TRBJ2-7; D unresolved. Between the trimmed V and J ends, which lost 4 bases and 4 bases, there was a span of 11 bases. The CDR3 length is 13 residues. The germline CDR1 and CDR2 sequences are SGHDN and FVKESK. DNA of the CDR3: TGTGCCAGCAGCCCCCCAGGAACGTACGAGCAGTACTTC. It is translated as CASSPPGTYEQYF.

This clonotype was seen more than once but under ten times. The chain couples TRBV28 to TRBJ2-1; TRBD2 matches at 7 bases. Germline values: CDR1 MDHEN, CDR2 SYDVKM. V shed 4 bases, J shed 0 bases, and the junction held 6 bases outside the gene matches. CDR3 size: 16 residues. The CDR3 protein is CASSSPSGSSYNEQFF. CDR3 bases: TGTGCCAGCAGTTCCCCTAGCGGCAGCTCCTACAATGAGCAGTTCTTC.